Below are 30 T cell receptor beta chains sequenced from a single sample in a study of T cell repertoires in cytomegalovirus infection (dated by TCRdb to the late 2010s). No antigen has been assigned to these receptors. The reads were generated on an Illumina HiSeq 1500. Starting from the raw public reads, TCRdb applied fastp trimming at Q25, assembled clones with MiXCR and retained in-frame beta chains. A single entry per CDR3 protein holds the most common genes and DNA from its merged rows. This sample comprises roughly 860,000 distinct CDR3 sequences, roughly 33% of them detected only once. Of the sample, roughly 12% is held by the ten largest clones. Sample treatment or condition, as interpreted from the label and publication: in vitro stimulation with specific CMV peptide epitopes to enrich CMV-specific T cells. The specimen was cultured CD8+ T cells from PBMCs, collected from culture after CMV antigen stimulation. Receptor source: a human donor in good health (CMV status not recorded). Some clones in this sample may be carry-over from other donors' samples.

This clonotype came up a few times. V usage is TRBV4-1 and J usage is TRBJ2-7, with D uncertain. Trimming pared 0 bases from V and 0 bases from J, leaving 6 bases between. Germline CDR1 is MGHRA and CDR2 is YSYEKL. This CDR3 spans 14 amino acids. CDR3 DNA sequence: TGCGCCAGCAGCCAAGAACCCTTCTCCTACGAGCAGTACTTC. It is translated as CASSQEPFSYEQYF.

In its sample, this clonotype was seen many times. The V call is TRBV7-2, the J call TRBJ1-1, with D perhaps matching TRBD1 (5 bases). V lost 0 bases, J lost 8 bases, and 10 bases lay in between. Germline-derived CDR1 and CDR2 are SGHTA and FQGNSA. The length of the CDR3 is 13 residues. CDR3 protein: CASSLARGREAFF. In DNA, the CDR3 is TGTGCCAGCAGCTTAGCAAGGGGAAGAGAAGCTTTCTTT.

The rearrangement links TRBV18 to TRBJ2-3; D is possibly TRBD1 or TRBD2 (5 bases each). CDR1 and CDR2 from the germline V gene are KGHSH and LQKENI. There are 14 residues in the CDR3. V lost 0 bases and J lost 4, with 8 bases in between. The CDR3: CASSPPTGPDTQYF. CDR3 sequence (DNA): TGTGCCAGCTCACCACCGACGGGGCCAGATACGCAGTATTTT. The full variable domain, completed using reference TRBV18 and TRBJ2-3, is NAGVMQNPRHLVRRRGQEARLRCSPMKGHSHVYWYRQLPEEGLKFMVYLQKENIIDESGMPKERFSAEFPKEGPSILRIQQVVRGDSAAYFCASSPPTGPDTQYFGPGTRLTVL.

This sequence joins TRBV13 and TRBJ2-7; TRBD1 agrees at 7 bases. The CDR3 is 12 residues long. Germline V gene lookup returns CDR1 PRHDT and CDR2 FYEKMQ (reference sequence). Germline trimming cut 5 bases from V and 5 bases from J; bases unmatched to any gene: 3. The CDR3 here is CASSQQGNEQYV. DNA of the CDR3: TGTGCCAGCAGCCAACAGGGGAACGAGCAGTACGTC.

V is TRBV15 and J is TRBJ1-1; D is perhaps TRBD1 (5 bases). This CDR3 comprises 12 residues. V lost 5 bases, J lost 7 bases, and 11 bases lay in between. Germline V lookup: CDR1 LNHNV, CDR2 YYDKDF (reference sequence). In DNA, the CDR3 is TGTGCCACCAGCCCTATGGGGGTTGAAGCTTTCTTT. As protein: CATSPMGVEAFF.

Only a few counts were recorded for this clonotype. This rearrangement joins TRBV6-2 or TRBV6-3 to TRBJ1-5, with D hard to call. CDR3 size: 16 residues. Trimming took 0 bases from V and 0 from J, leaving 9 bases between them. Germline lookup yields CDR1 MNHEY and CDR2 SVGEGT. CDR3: CASSYSTQYSNQPQHF. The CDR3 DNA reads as TGTGCCAGCAGTTACTCTACCCAATATAGCAATCAGCCCCAGCATTTT.

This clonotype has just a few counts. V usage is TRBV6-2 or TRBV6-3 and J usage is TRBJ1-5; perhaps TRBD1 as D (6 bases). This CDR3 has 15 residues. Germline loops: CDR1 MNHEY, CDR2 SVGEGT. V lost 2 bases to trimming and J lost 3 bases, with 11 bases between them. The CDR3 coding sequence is TGTGCCAGCAGTTACCTCACAGGGTACAATCAGCCCCAGCATTTT. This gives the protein CASSYLTGYNQPQHF.

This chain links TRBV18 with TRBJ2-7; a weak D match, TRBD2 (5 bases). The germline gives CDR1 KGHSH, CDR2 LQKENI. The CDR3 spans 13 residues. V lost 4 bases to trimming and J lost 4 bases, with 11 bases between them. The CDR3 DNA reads TGTGCCAGCTCACTGACACGGACTTACGAGCAGTACGTC. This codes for CASSLTRTYEQYV.

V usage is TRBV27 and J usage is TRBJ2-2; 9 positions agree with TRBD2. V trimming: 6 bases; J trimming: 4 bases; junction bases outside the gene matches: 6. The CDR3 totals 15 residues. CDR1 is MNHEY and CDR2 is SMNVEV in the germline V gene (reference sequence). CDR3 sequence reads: CASRLAGSGTGELFF. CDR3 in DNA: TGTGCCAGCAGGCTAGCGGGGTCGGGCACCGGGGAGCTGTTTTTT.

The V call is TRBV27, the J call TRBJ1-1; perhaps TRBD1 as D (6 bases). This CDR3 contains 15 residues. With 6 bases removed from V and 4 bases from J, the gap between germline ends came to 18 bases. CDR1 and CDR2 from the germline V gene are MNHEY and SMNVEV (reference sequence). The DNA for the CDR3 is TGTGCCAGCAGCTCTCCGGGGCAGGGGACCACTGAAGCTTTCTTT. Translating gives CASSSPGQGTTEAFF.

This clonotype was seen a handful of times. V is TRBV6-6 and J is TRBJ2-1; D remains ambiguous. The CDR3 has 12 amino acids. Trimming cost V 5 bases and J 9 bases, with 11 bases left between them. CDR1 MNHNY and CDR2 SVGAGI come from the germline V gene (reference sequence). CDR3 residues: CASSQWDTEQFF. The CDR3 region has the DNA TGTGCCAGCAGTCAATGGGATACTGAGCAGTTCTTC.

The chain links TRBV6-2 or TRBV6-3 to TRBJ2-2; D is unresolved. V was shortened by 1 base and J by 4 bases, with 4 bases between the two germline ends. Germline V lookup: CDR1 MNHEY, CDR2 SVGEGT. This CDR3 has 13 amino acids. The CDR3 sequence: CASSYFGTGELFF. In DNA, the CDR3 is TGTGCCAGCAGTTACTTCGGCACCGGGGAGCTGTTTTTT.

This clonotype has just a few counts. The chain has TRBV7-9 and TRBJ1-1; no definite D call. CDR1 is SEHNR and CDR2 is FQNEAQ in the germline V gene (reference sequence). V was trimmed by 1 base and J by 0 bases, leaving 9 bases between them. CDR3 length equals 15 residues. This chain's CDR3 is CASSLEGSLNTEAFF. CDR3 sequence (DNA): TGTGCCAGCAGCTTAGAGGGCAGTTTGAACACTGAAGCTTTCTTT.

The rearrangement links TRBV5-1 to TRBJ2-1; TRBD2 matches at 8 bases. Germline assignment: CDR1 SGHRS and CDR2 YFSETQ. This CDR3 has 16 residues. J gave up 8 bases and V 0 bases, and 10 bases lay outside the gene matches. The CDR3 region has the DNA TGCGCCAGCAGCTTGGTGGTTAGCGGGGCTGAAGATGAGCAGTTCTTC. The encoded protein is CASSLVVSGAEDEQFF.

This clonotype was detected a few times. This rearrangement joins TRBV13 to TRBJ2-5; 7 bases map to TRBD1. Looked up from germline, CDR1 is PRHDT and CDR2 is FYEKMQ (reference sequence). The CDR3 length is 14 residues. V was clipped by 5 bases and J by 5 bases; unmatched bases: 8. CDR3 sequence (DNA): TGTGCCAGCAGCCCGAGGGGGCGCGCGGAGACCCAGTACTTC. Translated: CASSPRGRAETQYF.

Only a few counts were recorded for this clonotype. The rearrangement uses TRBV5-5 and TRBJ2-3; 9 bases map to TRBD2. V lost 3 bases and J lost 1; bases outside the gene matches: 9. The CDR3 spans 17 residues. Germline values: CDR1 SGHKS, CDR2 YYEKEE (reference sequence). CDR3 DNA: TGTGCCAGCAGCTCCCGTCCCCCTAGCGGGGGCACAGATACGCAGTATTTT. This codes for CASSSRPPSGGTDTQYF. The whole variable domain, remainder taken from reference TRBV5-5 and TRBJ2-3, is DAGVTQSPTHLIKTRGQQVTLRCSPISGHKSVSWYQQVLGQGPQFIFQYYEKEERGRGNFPDRFSARQFPNYSSELNVNALLLGDSALYLCASSSRPPSGGTDTQYFGPGTRLTVL.

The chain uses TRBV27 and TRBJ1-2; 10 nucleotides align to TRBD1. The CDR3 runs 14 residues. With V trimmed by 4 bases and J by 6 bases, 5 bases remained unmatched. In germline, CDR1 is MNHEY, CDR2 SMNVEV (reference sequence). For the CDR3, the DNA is TGTGCCAGCAGTTCAGGGACAGGGGTTCATGGCTACACCTTC. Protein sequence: CASSSGTGVHGYTF.

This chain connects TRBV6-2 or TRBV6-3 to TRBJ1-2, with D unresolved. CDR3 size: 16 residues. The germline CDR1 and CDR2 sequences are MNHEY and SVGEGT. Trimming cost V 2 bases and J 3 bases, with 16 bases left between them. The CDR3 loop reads CASSYVVGVLDYGYTF. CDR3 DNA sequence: TGTGCCAGCAGTTACGTGGTGGGCGTCCTTGACTATGGCTACACCTTC.

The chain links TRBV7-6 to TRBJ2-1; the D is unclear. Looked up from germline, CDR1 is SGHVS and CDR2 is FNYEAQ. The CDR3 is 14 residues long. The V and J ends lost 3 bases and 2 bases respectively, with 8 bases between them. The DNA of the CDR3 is TGTGCCAGCAGCTTTGAGGCTACCTACAATGAGCAGTTCTTC. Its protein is CASSFEATYNEQFF. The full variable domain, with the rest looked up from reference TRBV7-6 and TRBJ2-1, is GAGVSQSPRYKVTKRGQDVALRCDPISGHVSLYWYRQALGQGPEFLTYFNYEAQQDKSGLPNDRFSAERPEGSISTLTIQRTEQRDSAMYRCASSFEATYNEQFFGPGTRLTVL.

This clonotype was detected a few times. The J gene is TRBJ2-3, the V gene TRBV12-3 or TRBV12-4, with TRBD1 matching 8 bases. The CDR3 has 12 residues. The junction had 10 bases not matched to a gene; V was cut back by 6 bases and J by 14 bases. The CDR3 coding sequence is TGTGCCAGCAGCTCGGGACAGGCGGATCTGTATTTT. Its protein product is CASSSGQADLYF.

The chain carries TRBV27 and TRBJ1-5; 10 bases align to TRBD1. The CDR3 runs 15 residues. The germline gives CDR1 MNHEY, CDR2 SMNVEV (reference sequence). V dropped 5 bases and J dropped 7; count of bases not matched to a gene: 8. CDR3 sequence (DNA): TGTGCCAGCAGTGTACGACAGGGGGCAAGGCAGCCCCAGCATTTT. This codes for CASSVRQGARQPQHF.

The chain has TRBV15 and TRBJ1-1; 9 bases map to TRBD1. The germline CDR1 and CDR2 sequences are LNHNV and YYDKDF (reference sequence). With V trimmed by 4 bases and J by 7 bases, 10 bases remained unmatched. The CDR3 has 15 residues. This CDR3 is CATSTNRDRAVEAFF. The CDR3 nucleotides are TGTGCCACCAGCACAAATCGGGACAGGGCGGTTGAAGCTTTCTTT. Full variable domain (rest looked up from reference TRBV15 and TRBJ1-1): DAMVIQNPRYQVTQFGKPVTLSCSQTLNHNVMYWYQQKSSQAPKLLFHYYDKDFNNEADTPDNFQSRRPNTSFCFLDIRSPGLGDTAMYLCATSTNRDRAVEAFFGQGTRLTVV.

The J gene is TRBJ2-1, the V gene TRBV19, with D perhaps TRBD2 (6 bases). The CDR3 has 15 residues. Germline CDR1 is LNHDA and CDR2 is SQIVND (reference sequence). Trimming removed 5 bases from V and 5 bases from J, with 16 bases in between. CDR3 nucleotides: TGTGCCAGTAGTCCCCTGCTAGCGTCTAACAATGAGCAGTTCTTC. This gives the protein CASSPLLASNNEQFF.

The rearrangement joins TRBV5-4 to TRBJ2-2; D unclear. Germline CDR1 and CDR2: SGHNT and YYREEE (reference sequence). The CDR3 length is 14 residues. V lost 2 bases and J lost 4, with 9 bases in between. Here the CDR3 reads CASSLSIGTGELFF. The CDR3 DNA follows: TGTGCCAGCAGCTTAAGTATCGGCACCGGGGAGCTGTTTTTT.

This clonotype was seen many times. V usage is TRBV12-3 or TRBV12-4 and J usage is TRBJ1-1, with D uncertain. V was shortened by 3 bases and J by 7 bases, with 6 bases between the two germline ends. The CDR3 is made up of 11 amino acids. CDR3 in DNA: TGTGCCAGCAGTTTTTACCTTGAAGCTTTCTTT. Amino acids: CASSFYLEAFF.

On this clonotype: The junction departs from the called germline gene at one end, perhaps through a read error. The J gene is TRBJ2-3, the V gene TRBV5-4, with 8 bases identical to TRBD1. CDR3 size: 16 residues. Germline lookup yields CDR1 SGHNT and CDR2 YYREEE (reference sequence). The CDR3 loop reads CAISLGDRILTDTQYF. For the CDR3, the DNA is TGTGCCATCAGCTTGGGGGACAGGATACTCACAGATACGCAGTATTTT.

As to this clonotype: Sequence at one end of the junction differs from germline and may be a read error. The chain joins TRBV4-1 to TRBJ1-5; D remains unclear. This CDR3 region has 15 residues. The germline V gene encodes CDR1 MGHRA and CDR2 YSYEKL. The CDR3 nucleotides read TGTGCCAGCAGCCAAGATTGGAACCCCGATCAGCCCCAGCATTTT. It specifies CASSQDWNPDQPQHF.

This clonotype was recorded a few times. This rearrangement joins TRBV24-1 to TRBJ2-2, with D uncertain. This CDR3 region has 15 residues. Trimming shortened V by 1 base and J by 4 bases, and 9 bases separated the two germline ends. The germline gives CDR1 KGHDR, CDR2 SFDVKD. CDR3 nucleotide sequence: TGTGCCACCAGTGATTTAGGGCAGGCCACCGGGGAGCTGTTTTTT. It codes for CATSDLGQATGELFF.

The CDR3 sequence is CASSYNSLDGYTF. DNA for the CDR3: TGTGCCAGCAGTTACAACAGTCTTGATGGCTACACCTTC. The gene calls are TRBV6-2 or TRBV6-3 and TRBJ1-2; unclear D gene. The CDR3 is 13 amino acids. The germline V gene encodes CDR1 MNHEY and CDR2 SVGEGT. Between the trimmed V and J ends, which lost 2 bases and 6 bases, there was a span of 10 bases.

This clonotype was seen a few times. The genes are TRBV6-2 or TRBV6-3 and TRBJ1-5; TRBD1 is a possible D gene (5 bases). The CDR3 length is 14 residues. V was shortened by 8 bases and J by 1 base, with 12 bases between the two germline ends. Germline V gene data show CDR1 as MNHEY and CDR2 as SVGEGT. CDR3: CASGGVRSNQPQHF. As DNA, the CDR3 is TGTGCCAGCGGAGGGGTGAGGAGCAATCAGCCCCAGCATTTT.